The present T cell receptor (beta chain) was sequenced within a study of control samples from healthy donors and cancer patients. Only in-frame clones appear in the TCRdb table, and some are missing; sequencing was by immunoSEQ multiplex PCR. Of about 160,000 clones listed, approximately 96% are singletons. The CDR3 length is 16 residues. The germline CDR1 and CDR2 sequences are SGDLS and YYNGEE. The V and J ends lost 0 bases and 5 bases respectively, with 15 bases between them. This clonotype was sampled from a woman in her forties in good health. J is TRBJ2-1 and V is TRBV9; D could derive from TRBD1 or TRBD2 (5 bases each). Sequenced material: blood. CDR3 region: CASSVVGGREHNEQFF. As DNA, the CDR3 is TGTGCCAGCAGCGTAGTTGGGGGAAGAGAACACAATGAGCAGTTCTTC.